What follows is one T cell receptor (beta chain) and its context. The target antigen is unknown. This record belongs to a study of T cell responses to AZD1222 COVID-19 vaccine. Study at large: Some second doses came at about 4 weeks and others at about 12 weeks; these were pooled. General observations from the study: Per reports, nearly half of all spike-specific TCRs target regions that are unmutated in variants. At 160-218 and 743-854, vaccine-associated CD4 TCRs were dominant, and they spanned spike.

Measured with immunoSEQ multiplex PCR; TCRdb has only the in-frame clones, and not every one. The sample includes approximately 100,000 clones, approximately 93% of them seen just once. This CDR3 contains 12 residues. Germline CDR1 and CDR2: SQVTM and ANQGSEA. Trimming left V 7 bases short and J 2 bases short, with 12 bases between. Sample: peripheral blood, taken on day 0 of AZD1222 vaccination. The TCR was taken from an adult in good health. The rearrangement joins TRBV29-1 to TRBJ2-7; perhaps TRBD2 as D (5 bases). DNA of the CDR3: TGCAGCGCCCGCTCGGGGACCTACGAGCAGTACTTC. Protein sequence: CSARSGTYEQYF.